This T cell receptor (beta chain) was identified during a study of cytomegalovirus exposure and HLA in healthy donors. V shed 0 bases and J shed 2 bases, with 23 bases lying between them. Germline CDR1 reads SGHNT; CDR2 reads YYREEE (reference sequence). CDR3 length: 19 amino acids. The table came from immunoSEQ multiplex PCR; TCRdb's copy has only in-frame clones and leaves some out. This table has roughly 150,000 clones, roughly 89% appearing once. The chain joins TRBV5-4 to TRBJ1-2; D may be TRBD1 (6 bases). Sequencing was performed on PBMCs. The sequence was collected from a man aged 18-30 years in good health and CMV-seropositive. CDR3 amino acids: CASSLGTGTKYNENYGYTF. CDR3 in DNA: TGTGCCAGCAGCTTGGGGACCGGGACAAAGTATAATGAGAACTATGGCTACACCTTC.